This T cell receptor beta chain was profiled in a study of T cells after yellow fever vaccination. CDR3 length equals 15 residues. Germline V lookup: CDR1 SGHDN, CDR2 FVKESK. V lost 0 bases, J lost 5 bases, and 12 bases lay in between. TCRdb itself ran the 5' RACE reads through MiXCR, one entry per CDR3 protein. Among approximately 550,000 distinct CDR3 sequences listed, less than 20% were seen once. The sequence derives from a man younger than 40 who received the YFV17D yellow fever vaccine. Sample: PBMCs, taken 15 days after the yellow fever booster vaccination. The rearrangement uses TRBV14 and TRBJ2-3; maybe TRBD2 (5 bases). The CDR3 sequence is CASSQEGGSGDTQYF. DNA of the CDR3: TGTGCCAGCAGCCAAGAAGGAGGCTCCGGAGATACGCAGTATTTT.